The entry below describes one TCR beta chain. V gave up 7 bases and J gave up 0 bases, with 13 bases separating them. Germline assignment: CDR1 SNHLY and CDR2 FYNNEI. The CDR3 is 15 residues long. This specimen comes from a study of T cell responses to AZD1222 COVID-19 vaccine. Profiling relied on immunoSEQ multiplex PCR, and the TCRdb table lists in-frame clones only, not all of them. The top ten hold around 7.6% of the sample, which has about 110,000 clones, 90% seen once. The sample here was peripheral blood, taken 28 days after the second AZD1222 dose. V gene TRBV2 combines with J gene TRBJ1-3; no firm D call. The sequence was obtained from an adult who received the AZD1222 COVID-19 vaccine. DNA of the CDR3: TGTGCCAGCAAACTGAAGGAGAGCTCTGGAAACACCATATATTTT. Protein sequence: CASKLKESSGNTIYF.